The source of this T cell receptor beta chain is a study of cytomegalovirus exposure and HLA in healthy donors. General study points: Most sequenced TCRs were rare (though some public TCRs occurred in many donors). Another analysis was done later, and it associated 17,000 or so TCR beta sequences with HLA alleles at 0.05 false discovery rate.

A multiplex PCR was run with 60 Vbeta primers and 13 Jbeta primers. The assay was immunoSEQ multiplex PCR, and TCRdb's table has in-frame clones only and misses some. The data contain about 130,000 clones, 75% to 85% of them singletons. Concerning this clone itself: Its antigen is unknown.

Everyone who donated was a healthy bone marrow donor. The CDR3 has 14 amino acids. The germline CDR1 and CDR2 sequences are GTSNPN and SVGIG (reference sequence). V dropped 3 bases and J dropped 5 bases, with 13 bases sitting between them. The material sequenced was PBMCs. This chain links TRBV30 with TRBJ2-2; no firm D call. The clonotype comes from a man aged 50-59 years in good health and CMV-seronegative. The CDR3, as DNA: TGTGCCTGGAGGAGGTATGCGGTTACCGGGGAGCTGTTTTTT. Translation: CAWRRYAVTGELFF.